A single sample is the source of the 5 T cell receptor beta chains below, sequenced in a study of blood T cell repertoires in COVID-19. Using immunoSEQ multiplex PCR, the repertoire was profiled, and TCRdb retains in-frame clones only, with some absent. This table has fewer than 500,000 clones, 70% to 90% appearing once. Source material: PBMCs or T cells enriched from blood (not recorded which). The origin of the receptors is a woman under 40 with acute COVID-19.

This chain connects TRBV7-2 to TRBJ2-3; no firm D call. The CDR3 consists of 11 residues. Per the germline V gene, CDR1 is SGHTA and CDR2 is FQGNSA. V was clipped by 3 bases and J by 5 bases, with 3 bases between them. As DNA, the CDR3 is TGTGCCAGCAGCTTCGTAGATACGCAGTATTTT. Its protein is CASSFVDTQYF.

The V gene is TRBV14, the J gene TRBJ1-2; D perhaps matches TRBD1 (5 bases). CDR1 is SGHDN, CDR2 FVKESK, per germline. V dropped 4 bases and J dropped 8 bases, with 17 bases sitting between them. The CDR3 is made up of 14 amino acids. CDR3 loop: CASSLTPGMQGYTF. DNA of the CDR3: TGTGCCAGCAGCCTTACACCAGGGATGCAGGGCTACACCTTC.

V and J are TRBV30 and TRBJ1-2; 7 nucleotides line up with TRBD1. The CDR3 loop spans 12 amino acids. V lost 0 bases, J lost 13 bases, and 8 bases stayed unmatched. Looked up from germline, CDR1 is GTSNPN and CDR2 is SVGIG (reference sequence). The CDR3: CAWSVGRQGSTF. CDR3 DNA: TGTGCCTGGAGTGTCGGTAGACAGGGATCCACCTTC.

The chain links TRBV2 to TRBJ1-1; the D is unclear. This CDR3 comprises 14 residues. CDR1 and CDR2 (germline): SNHLY, FYNNEI. V lost 1 base to trimming and J lost 2 bases, with 8 bases between them. In nucleotides, the CDR3 is TGTGCCAGCAGTGAAGGCAGCGTAAACACTGAAGCTTTCTTT. Translated: CASSEGSVNTEAFF.

The chain uses TRBV21-1 and TRBJ2-4; the table's D call, TRBD1, has no DNA check behind it. TRBV21-1 is annotated as a pseudogene. This CDR3 is 18 amino acids long. CDR3 DNA sequence: TGTGCCAGCAGCAGCAAGGGACAGGGGGATCCTGAAGGGGACATTCAGTACTTC. Translation gives CASSSKGQGDPEGDIQYF.